This TCR beta chain was identified in a study of T-cell reconstitution after alpha-beta-depleted transplantation in children (TCRdb year 2016). Looking at the study overall: The study quantitatively tracked T-cell immune reconstitution after TCRalphabeta/CD19-depleted allogeneic hematopoietic cell transplantation in children using TCR repertoire profiling. Study-level results and caveats: The high TCRbeta diversity at day 60 in some patients was ascribed to recipient T cells and intrathymic progenitors that had survived conditioning. Hyperexpanded clone frequencies declined over subsequent months; after one year, T-cell counts and TCRbeta diversity were mostly attributed to newly produced T cells. The apparently early alphabetaT-cell count recovery about two months after transplant was reportedly dependent on only several hundred rapidly expanded clones derived from non-depleted graft cells.

The CDR3 numbers 16 residues from cysteine through phenylalanine. CDR3 DNA is the only sequence kept; it has 48 bases, read in frame from the first base. CDR1 and CDR2 were assigned from the germline V gene (reference sequence) as DFQATT and SNEGSKA. The library was made by PCR. Sequencing took place on an Illumina HiSeq 2500. TCR library preparation used molecular barcoding, with unique molecular identifiers applied to normalize quantification of the TCRbeta repertoire. TCRdb handled the public reads itself, with Q25 trimming in fastp and clone calling in MiXCR, and kept productive beta chains. Each CDR3 protein gets just one entry, which takes the most common genes and DNA from the rows behind it. This sample gives about 150,000 distinct CDR3 sequences in total; 11% of them show up just once. The ten largest account for less than 15% of the sample. The sample's treatment or condition label, decoded: allogeneic hematopoietic cell transplantation with graft depleted of TCRalphabeta T cells and CD19 B cells. The children who served as transplant recipients had been given grafts of TCRalphabeta/CD19-depleted allogeneic hematopoietic cells.

In the case of this clonotype: This clone's antigen is unknown. Being one base from a much bigger clone, this may be a read error.

The sequence is built from TRBV20-1 and TRBJ1-4; TRBD1 is a weak D gene call, 6 bases matching. The receptor was derived from a boy aged 2-15 years with acute myeloid leukemia, due to receive a stem cell transplant. The sample consisted of PBMCs, taken before TCRalphabeta/CD19-depleted stem cell transplant. The DNA is as follows: TGCTGTGCTAGTACCCCTCCGCGGGACACGTATGAAAAACTGTTTTTT. It is translated as CCASTPPRDTYEKLFF.